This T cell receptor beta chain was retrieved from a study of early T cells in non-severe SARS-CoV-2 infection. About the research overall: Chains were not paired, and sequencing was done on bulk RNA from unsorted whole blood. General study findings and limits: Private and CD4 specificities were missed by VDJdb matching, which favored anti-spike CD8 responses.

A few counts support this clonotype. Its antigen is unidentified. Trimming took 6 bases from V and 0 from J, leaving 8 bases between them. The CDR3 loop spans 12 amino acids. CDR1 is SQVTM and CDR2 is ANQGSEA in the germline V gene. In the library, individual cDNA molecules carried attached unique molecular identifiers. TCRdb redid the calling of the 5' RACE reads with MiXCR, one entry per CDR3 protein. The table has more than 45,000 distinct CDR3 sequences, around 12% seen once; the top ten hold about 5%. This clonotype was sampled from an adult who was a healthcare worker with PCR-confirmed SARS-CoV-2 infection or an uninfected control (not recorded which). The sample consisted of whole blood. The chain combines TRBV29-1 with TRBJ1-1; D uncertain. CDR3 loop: CSVDPLNTEAFF. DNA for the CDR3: TGCAGCGTGGACCCATTGAACACTGAAGCTTTCTTT.